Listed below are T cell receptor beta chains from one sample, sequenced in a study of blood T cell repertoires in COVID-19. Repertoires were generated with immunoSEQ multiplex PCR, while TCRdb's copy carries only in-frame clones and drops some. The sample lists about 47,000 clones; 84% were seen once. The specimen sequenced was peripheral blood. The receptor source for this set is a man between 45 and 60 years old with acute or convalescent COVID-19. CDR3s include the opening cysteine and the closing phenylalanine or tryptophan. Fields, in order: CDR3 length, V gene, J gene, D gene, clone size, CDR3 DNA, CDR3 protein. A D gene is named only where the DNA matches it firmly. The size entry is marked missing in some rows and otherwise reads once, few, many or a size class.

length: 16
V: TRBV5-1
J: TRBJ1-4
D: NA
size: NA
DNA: TGCGCCAGCTCATTGATAGGGGGAGTCTCTAATGAAAAACTGTTTTTT
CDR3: CASSLIGGVSNEKLFF

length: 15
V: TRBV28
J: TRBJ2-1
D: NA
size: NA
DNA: TGTGCCAGCAGCTATTCTAGGCGGAGGCGGAATGAGCAGTTCTTC
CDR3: CASSYSRRRRNEQFF

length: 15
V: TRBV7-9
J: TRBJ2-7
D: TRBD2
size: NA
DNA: TGTGCCAGCAGCTACCAGCGGGACCCTACCTACGAGCAGTACTTC
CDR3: CASSYQRDPTYEQYF

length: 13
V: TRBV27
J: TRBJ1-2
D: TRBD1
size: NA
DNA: TGTGCCAGCGGGGGGACAGGGATCGGTGGCTACACCTTC
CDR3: CASGGTGIGGYTF

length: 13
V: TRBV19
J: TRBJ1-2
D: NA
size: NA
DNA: TGTGCCAGTAGACTCAGCGATACCTATGGCTACACCTTC
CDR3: CASRLSDTYGYTF

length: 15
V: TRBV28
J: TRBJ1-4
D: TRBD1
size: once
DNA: TGTGCCAGCACCCGGGGACAGGCGGCTAATGAAAAACTGTTTTTT
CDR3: CASTRGQAANEKLFF

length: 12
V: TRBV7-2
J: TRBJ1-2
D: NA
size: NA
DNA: TGTGCCAGCAGCTTAGGGGGGGGTGGCTACACCTTC
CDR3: CASSLGGGGYTF

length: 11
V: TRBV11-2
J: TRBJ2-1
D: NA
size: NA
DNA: TGTGCCAGCAGCTTGACTTATGAGCAGTTCTTC
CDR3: CASSLTYEQFF

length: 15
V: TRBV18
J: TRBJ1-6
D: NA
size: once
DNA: TGTGCCAGCTCCCCAGACCAGGGTCGGCGTTCACCCCTCCACTTT
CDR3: CASSPDQGRRSPLHF

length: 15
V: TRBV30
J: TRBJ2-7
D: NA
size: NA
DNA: TGTGCCTGGAGTGTATCGATCGCAGATTCCTACGAGCAGTACTTC
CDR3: CAWSVSIADSYEQYF

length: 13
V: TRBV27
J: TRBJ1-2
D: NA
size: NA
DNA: TGTGCCAGCCGTAGGGGAGGAGGGTATGGCTACACCTTC
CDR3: CASRRGGGYGYTF

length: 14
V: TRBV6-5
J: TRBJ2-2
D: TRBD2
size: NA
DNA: TGTGCCAGCATTAAACCGGGAGGTACCGGGGAGCTGTTTTTT
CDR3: CASIKPGGTGELFF

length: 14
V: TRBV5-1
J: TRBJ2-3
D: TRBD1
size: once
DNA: TGCGCCAGCAGCTCGGGACAGAGCACAGATACGCAGTATTTT
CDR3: CASSSGQSTDTQYF

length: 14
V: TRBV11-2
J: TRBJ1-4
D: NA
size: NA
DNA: TGTGCCAGCAGCTTAGACCCGACAGATGAAAAACTGTTTTTT
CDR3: CASSLDPTDEKLFF

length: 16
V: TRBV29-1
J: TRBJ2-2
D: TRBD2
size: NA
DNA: TGCAGCGTTGTAGGCTCGGGACTACAAAACACCGGGGAGCTGTTTTTT
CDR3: CSVVGSGLQNTGELFF

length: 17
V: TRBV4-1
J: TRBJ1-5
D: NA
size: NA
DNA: TGCGCCAGCAGCCAAGAGGCGATCGAACAGGGCTATCAGCCCCAGCATTTT
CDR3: CASSQEAIEQGYQPQHF

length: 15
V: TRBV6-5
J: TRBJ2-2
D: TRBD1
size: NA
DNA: TGTGCCAGCAGTTACGGGACAGGGGGCACCGGGGAGCTGTTTTTT
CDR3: CASSYGTGGTGELFF

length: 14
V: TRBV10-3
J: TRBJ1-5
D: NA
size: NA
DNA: TGTGCCATCAGGGGGACTGGAGACAATCAGCCCCAGCATTTT
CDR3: CAIRGTGDNQPQHF

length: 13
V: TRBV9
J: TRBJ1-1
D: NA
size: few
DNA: TGTGCCAGCAGCGTCGTCCCGAACACTGAAGCTTTCTTT
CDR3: CASSVVPNTEAFF

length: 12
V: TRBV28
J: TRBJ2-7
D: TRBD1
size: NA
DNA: TGTGCCAGCAGTCTCGATACGACAGGGTTTTACTTC
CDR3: CASSLDTTGFYF

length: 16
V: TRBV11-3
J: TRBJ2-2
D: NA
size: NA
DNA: TGTGCCAGCAGCTTAGATGGGGCACGGAACACCGGGGAGCTGTTTTTT
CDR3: CASSLDGARNTGELFF

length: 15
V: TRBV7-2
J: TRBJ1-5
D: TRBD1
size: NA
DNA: TGTGCCAGCAGCTTAGACAGGGGGCTATTTCAGCCCCAGCATTTT
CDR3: CASSLDRGLFQPQHF

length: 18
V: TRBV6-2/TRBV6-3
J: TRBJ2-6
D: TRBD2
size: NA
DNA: TGTGCCAGCAGCCGGGTGACTAGCGACCTCTCTGGGGCCAACGTCCTGACTTTC
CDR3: CASSRVTSDLSGANVLTF

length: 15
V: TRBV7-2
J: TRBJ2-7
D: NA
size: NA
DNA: TGTGCCAGCAGCTTGGGCGGGGGCGGAATTTACGAGCAGTACTTC
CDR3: CASSLGGGGIYEQYF

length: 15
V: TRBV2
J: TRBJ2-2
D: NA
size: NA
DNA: TGTGCCAGCAGTGTGGTTACCCCGGGCACCGGGGAGCTGTTTTTT
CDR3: CASSVVTPGTGELFF